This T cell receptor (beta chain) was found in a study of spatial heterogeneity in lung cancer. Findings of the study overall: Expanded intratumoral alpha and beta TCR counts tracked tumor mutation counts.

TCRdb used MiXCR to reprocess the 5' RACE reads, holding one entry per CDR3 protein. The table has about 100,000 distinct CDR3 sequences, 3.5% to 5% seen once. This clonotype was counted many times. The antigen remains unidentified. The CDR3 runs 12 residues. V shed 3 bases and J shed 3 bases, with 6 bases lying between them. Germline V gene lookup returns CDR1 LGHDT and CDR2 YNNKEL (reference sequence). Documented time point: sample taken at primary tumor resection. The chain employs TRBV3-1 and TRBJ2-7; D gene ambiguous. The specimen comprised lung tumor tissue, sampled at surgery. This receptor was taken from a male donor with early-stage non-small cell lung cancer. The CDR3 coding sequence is TGTGCCAGCAGCCACGGATTCTACGAGCAGTACTTC. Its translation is CASSHGFYEQYF.